In this sample, the clone carrying this T cell receptor beta chain turned up once. Its antigen is not known. Germline values: CDR1 MRHNA, CDR2 SNTAGT. V was clipped by 3 bases and J by 6 bases, with 12 bases between them. The CDR3 is 14 residues long. Isolation of CD4+ T cells took place after more than 9 days of culture. A half-volume exchange with IL-2 medium occurred on days 3 and 7. This record comes from a study of vaccination effects on CD4 cells after COVID-19. Study findings and constraints: Whether induced by infection or by vaccine, clones showed marked clonal contraction late after vaccination.

Clones were sequenced by immunoSEQ multiplex PCR, and TCRdb holds only the in-frame ones, with some missing. The table includes approximately 30,000 clones, less than 75% detected once. This clonotype was sampled from a human donor who received a COVID-19 vaccine. Sequencing was performed on CD4+ T cells from PBMCs cultured without peptide, taken before COVID-19 vaccination. This chain links TRBV6-4 with TRBJ2-1, with D possibly called TRBD1 or TRBD2 (5 bases each). The CDR3: CASSETAGTNEQFF. CDR3 in DNA: TGTGCCAGCAGTGAGACAGCCGGGACCAATGAGCAGTTCTTC.